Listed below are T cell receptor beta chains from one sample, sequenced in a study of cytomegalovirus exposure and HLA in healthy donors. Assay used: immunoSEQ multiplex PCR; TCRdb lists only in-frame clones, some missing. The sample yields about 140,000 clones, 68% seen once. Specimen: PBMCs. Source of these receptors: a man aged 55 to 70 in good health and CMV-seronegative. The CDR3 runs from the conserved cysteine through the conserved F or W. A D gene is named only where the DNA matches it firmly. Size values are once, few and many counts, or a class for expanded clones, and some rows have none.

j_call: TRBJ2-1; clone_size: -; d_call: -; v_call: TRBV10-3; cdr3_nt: TGTGCCATCAAGGCGGACAATGAGCAGTTCTTC; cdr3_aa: CAIKADNEQFF
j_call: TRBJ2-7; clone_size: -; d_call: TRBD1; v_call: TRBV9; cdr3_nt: TGTGCCAGCAGCCCGGATGACAGGGCCGACTACGAGCAGTACTTC; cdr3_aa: CASSPDDRADYEQYF
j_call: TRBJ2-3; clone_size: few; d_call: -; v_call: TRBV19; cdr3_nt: TGTGCCAGTGGGGCGGGGGATACGCAGTATTTT; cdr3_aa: CASGAGDTQYF
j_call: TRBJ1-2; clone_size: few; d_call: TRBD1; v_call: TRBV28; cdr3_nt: TGTGCCAGCAGTTCATCCGGGACAGGGGCGGCCTATGGCTACACCTTC; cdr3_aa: CASSSSGTGAAYGYTF
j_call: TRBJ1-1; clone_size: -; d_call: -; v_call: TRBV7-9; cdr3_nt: TGTGCCAGCAGCTACAGGGCCGGGAACACTGAAGCTTTCTTT; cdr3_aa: CASSYRAGNTEAFF
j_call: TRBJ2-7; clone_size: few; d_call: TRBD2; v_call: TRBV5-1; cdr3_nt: TGCGCCAGCAGCTTTTCCCCTAGCGGGAGGGGAAGCTCCTACGAGCAGTACTTC; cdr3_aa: CASSFSPSGRGSSYEQYF
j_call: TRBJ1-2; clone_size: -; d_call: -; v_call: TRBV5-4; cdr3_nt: TGTGCCAGCAGCTTGGCAGGGGCTATTTATGGCTACACCTTC; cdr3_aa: CASSLAGAIYGYTF
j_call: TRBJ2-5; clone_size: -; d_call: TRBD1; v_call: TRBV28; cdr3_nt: TGTGCCAGCAGAGGGTCGACAGGGGAGCAAGAGACCCAGTACTTC; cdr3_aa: CASRGSTGEQETQYF
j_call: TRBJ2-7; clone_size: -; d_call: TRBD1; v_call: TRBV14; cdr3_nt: TGTGCCAGCAGCCGACGACAGGGTAAAGTTCGCGAGCAGTACTTC; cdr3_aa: CASSRRQGKVREQYF
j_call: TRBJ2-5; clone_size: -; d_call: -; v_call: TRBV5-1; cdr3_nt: TGCGCCAGCAGCTTTCAGGGGTTGGAGGAGACCCAGTACTTC; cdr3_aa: CASSFQGLEETQYF
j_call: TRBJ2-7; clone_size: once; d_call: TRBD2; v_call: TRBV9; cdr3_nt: TGTGCCAGCAGCGCATTAGCGGGAGAATCCTACGAGCAGTACTTC; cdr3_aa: CASSALAGESYEQYF
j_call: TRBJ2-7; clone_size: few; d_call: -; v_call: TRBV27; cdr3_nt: TGTGCCAGCAGTTTATCTTCCGGCTACGAGCAGTACTTC; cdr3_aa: CASSLSSGYEQYF
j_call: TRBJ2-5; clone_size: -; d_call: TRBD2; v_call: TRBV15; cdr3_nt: TGTGCCACCAGCAGAGATCTAGCGGGAGGGCCAGAGACCCAGTACTTC; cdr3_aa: CATSRDLAGGPETQYF
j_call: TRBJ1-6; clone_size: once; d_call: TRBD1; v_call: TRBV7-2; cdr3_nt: TGTGCCAGCAGTCTTGACAGGGCCCTTGTGAATTCACCCCTCCACTTT; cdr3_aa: CASSLDRALVNSPLHF
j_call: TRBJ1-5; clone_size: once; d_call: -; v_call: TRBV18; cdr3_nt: TGTGCCAGCTCACCAACGGACACATTCAGGGGCAATCAGCCCCAGCATTTT; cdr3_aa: CASSPTDTFRGNQPQHF